Included here is one T cell receptor beta chain sequence, with context. Produced via immunoSEQ multiplex PCR; TCRdb's table is partial and in-frame only. The data show 15,000 to 20,000 clones, around 77% seen once. This specimen belongs to a study of T cells in narcolepsy. CDR1 and CDR2 (germline): LNHDA, SQIVND (reference sequence). The V end lost 5 bases, the J end lost 4 bases, and 18 bases lay between the germline ends. This CDR3 has 16 amino acids. The rearrangement joins TRBV19 to TRBJ1-5; perhaps TRBD1 as D (6 bases). Sequencing was carried out using CD45RA- memory CD8+ T cells from PBMCs. This TCR came from a human donor with narcolepsy. The CDR3 nucleotides are TGTGCCAGTAGTGGACTACAGGGATTCGGTAATCAGCCCCAGCATTTT. Its protein product is CASSGLQGFGNQPQHF.